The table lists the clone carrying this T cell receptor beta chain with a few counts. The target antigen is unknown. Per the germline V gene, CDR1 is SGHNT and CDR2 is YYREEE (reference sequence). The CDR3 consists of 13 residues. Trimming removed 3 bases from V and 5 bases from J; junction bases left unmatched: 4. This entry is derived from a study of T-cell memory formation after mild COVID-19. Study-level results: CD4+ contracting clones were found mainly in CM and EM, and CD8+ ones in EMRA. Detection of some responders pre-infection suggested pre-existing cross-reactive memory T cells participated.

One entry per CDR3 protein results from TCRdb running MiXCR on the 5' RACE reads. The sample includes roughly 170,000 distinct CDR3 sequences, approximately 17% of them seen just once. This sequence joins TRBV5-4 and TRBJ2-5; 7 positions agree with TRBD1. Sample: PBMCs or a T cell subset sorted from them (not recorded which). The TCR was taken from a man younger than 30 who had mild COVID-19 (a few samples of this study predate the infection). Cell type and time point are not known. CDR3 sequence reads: CASSSTGWETQYF. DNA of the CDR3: TGTGCCAGCAGCTCGACAGGGTGGGAGACCCAGTACTTC. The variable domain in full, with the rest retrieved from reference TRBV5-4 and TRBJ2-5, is ETGVTQSPTHLIKTRGQQVTLRCSSQSGHNTVSWYQQALGQGPQFIFQYYREEENGRGNFPPRFSGLQFPNYSSELNVNALELDDSALYLCASSSTGWETQYFGPGTRLLVL.